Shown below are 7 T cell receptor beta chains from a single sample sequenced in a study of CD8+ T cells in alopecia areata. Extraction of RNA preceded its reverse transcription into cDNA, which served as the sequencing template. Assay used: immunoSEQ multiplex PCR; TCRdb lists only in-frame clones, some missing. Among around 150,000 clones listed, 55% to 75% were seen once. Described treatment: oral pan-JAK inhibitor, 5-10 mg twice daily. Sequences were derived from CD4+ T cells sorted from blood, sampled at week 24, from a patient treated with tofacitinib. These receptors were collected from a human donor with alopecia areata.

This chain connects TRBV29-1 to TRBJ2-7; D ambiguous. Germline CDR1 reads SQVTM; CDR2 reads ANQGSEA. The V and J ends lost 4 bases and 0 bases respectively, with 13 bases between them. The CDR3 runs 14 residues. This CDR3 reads CSVGGILSSYEQYF. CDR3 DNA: TGCAGCGTTGGTGGGATCCTGAGCTCCTACGAGCAGTACTTC.

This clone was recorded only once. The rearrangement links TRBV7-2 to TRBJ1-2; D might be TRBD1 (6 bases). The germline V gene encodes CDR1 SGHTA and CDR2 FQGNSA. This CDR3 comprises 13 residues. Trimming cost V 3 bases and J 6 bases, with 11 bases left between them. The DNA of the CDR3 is TGTGCCAGCAGCTTCATACAGGGCGATGGCTACACCTTC. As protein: CASSFIQGDGYTF. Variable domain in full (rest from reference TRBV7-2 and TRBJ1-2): GAGVSQSPSNKVTEKGKDVELRCDPISGHTALYWYRQSLGQGLEFLIYFQGNSAPDKSGLPSDRFSAERTGGSVSTLTIQRTQQEDSAVYLCASSFIQGDGYTFGSGTRLTVV.

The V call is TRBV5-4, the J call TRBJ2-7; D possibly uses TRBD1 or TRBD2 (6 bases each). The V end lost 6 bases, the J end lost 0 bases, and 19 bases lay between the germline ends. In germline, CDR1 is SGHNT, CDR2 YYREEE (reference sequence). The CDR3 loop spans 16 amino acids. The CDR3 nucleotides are TGTGCCAGCACCCCTGGGCCCGGGGGACACTCCTACGAGCAGTACTTC. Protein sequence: CASTPGPGGHSYEQYF.

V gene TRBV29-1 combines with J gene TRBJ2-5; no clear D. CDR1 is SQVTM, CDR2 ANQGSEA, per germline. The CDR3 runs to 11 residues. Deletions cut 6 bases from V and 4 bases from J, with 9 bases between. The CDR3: CSVRHPETQYF. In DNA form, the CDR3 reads TGCAGCGTGAGACACCCAGAGACCCAGTACTTC.

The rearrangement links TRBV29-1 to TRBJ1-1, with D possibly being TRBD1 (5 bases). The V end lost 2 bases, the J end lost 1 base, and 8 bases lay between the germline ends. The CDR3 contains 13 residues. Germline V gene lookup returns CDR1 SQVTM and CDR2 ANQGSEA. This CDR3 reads CSVEQGRNTEAFF. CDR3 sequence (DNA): TGCAGCGTTGAACAGGGACGGAACACTGAAGCTTTCTTT. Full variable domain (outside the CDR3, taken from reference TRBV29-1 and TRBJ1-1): SAVISQKPSRDICQRGTSLTIQCQVDSQVTMMFWYRQQPGQSLTLIATANQGSEATYESGFVIDKFPISRPNLTFSTLTVSNMSPEDSSIYLCSVEQGRNTEAFFGQGTRLTVV.

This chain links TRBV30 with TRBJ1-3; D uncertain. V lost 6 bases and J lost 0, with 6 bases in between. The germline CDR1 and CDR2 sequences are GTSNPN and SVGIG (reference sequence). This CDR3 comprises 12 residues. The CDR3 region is CACHRSGNTIYF. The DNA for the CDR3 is TGTGCCTGTCACCGCTCTGGAAACACCATATATTTT.

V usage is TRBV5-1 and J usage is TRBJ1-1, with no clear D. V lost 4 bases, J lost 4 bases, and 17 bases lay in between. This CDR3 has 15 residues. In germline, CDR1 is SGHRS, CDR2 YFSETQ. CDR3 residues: CASSQRRERGTEAFF. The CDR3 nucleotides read TGCGCCAGCAGCCAAAGAAGAGAACGGGGCACTGAAGCTTTCTTT.